The clone carrying this T cell receptor beta chain occurred a few times. Its specificity is not known. The data were taken from a study of lymphopenia after photon versus proton radiotherapy. Study-wide results and limits: In patients who died, overall survival fell as post-nadir TCR diversity dropped more. Better survival with proton therapy was suggested as possible, not demonstrated. Under photons, naive T cells and diversity fell while effector/memory populations rose. Oligoclonal CD8+ Temra expansion after nadir drove photon patients' diversity drop.

Sequencing was performed with immunoSEQ multiplex PCR; in TCRdb, only in-frame clones are kept and a portion is missing. The table includes some 26,000 clones, approximately 85% detected once. The CDR3 covers 18 residues. CDR1 SGDLS and CDR2 YYNGEE come from the germline V gene. J gave up 6 bases and V 3 bases, and 12 bases lay outside the gene matches. This sequence joins TRBV9 and TRBJ2-1, with 13 positions matching TRBD2. The material was peripheral blood, obtained from a patient treated with photon-based radiotherapy. This TCR derives from a man between 45 and 60 years old with gastric cancer. Written as DNA, the CDR3 is TGTGCCAGCAGCGCGGCTGACGTACTAGCGGGGGGGTCCAATGAGCAGTTCTTC. The encoded protein is CASSAADVLAGGSNEQFF.